The sequence of this T cell receptor beta chain was determined in a study of blood T cell repertoires in COVID-19. The data were produced by immunoSEQ multiplex PCR, yet TCRdb's version contains in-frame clones alone and is incomplete. The sample records about 260,000 clones, about 87% being singletons. In terms of age and location, participants ranged from roughly 18 to 95 years and lived in approximately 26 US areas. Sequenced material: PBMCs or T cells enriched from blood (not recorded which). The receptor comes from a woman between 35 and 50 years old who had been exposed to COVID-19.

CDR3 sequence reads: CASSWTGDSNQPQHF. For the CDR3, the DNA is TGCGCCAGCAGCTGGACAGGCGATAGCAATCAGCCCCAGCATTTT. The chain is built from TRBV5-1 and TRBJ1-5, with 7 positions matching TRBD1. Per the germline V gene, CDR1 is SGHRS and CDR2 is YFSETQ. CDR3 length: 15 residues. With V trimmed by 3 bases and J by 0 bases, 3 bases remained unmatched.